A single sample is the source of the 11 T cell receptor beta chains below, sequenced in a study of memory CD4+ T cells and cytomegalovirus serostatus. Data came from immunoSEQ multiplex PCR; TCRdb stores just in-frame clones and leaves some out. Counted here are tens of thousands of clones, roughly three quarters occurring once; the ten biggest clones make up over 0.65%. The sort gate was single viable CD3+CD4+CD8-CD45RO+ cells for memory CD4+ T cells. Input material: memory CD4+ T cells from blood. The receptors were gathered from an adult in good health and CMV-seronegative.

This rearrangement joins TRBV10-2 to TRBJ1-4; 7 nucleotides agree with TRBD1. CDR3 length: 13 residues. The V segment lost 7 bases and the J segment 8 bases; nucleotides outside the gene matches: 7. Germline V gene sequence: CDR1 WSHSY, CDR2 SAAADI. The CDR3 bases are TGCGCCAGCATGGGGACAGCTGGGGAAAAACTGTTTTTT. Translating gives CASMGTAGEKLFF.

This clone was observed a few times. V usage is TRBV6-5 and J usage is TRBJ1-2; 10 positions agree with TRBD1. The CDR3 is made up of 13 amino acids. The ends lost 6 bases at V and 7 bases at J; junction bases unmatched: 5. Germline V CDR1 and CDR2: MNHEY, SVGAGI. The CDR3, as DNA: TGTGCCAGCAGGGCGACAGGGGGCTTTGGCTACACCTTC. This sequence encodes CASRATGGFGYTF.

The gene calls are TRBV2 and TRBJ2-7; D might be TRBD2 (5 bases). Trimming took 7 bases from V and 2 from J, leaving 24 bases between them. Per the germline V gene, CDR1 is SNHLY and CDR2 is FYNNEI. This CDR3 is built from 17 residues. CDR3 nucleotides: TGTGCCAGCAAAAAGCGGCCTTTGGCCGGCCAAACCTACGAGCAGTACTTC. This gives the protein CASKKRPLAGQTYEQYF. Filled out from reference TRBV2 and TRBJ2-7, the complete variable domain reads EPEVTQTPSHQVTQMGQEVILRCVPISNHLYFYWYRQILGQKVEFLVSFYNNEISEKSEIFDDQFSVERPDGSNFTLKIRSTKLEDSAMYFCASKKRPLAGQTYEQYFGPGTRLTVT.

The chain employs TRBV5-1 and TRBJ2-5, with TRBD2 identical over 8 bases. Germline lookup yields CDR1 SGHRS and CDR2 YFSETQ. With 4 bases clipped from V and 2 bases from J, the junction kept 7 bases outside the gene matches. The CDR3 consists of 15 residues. CDR3 in DNA: TGCGCCAGCAGCCGGCCCATAGCGGGGCAAGAGACCCAGTACTTC. This gives the protein CASSRPIAGQETQYF.

This clone has more than one count but fewer than ten. This chain connects TRBV5-1 to TRBJ1-6, with D possibly TRBD1 on 5 matching bases. V shed 3 bases and J shed 4 bases, with 11 bases lying between them. The CDR3 has 15 amino acids. In germline, CDR1 is SGHRS, CDR2 YFSETQ. CDR3 coding DNA: TGCGCCAGCAGCTGGGGGGAAAGGTATAATTCACCCCTCCACTTT. Amino acid sequence: CASSWGERYNSPLHF.

V usage is TRBV18 and J usage is TRBJ1-1; TRBD1 is a possible D gene (5 bases). The V and J ends lost 3 bases and 11 bases respectively, with 16 bases between them. CDR3 length: 13 residues. Germline assignment: CDR1 KGHSH and CDR2 LQKENI. The CDR3 DNA sequence: TGTGCCAGCTCACCGCCTGGGGGACCGGGGGCTTTCTTT. Protein sequence: CASSPPGGPGAFF. The full variable domain, rest sourced from reference TRBV18 and TRBJ1-1, is NAGVMQNPRHLVRRRGQEARLRCSPMKGHSHVYWYRQLPEEGLKFMVYLQKENIIDESGMPKERFSAEFPKEGPSILRIQQVVRGDSAAYFCASSPPGGPGAFFGQGTRLTVV.

The chain recombines TRBV7-8 with TRBJ1-2; D gene unclear. The germline V and J ends were trimmed by 5 bases and 5 bases, with 12 bases remaining between them. This CDR3 is 13 amino acids long. In germline, CDR1 is SGHVS, CDR2 FQNEAQ. In nucleotides, the CDR3 is TGTGCCAGCAGCCCAACCCTAGGGTATGGCTACACCTTC. Protein product: CASSPTLGYGYTF.

The V and J genes are TRBV5-6 and TRBJ1-5; D is perhaps TRBD1 (6 bases). Trimming removed 5 bases at V and 7 bases at J, with 19 bases between. The germline gives CDR1 SGHDT, CDR2 YYEEEE. This CDR3 spans 15 amino acids. Here the CDR3 DNA reads TGTGCCAGCAGTTTTTTACAGGGAATAGGGCAGCCCCAGCATTTT. As protein: CASSFLQGIGQPQHF.

The V call is TRBV7-2, the J call TRBJ2-3, with 9 bases fitting TRBD2. The CDR3 length is 17 residues. The J segment lost 4 bases and the V segment lost 0 bases, leaving 8 bases of the junction unmatched. Per the germline V gene, CDR1 is SGHTA and CDR2 is FQGNSA. CDR3 coding DNA: TGTGCCAGCAGCTTAGCGCTGGCGGGGGGGGCCGCAGATACGCAGTATTTT. Amino acids: CASSLALAGGAADTQYF.

V gene TRBV4-2 combines with J gene TRBJ2-1; no clear D gene. V dropped 5 bases and J dropped 4 bases, with 6 bases sitting between them. The CDR3 spans 12 residues. Germline V lookup: CDR1 LGHNA, CDR2 YNFKEQ. CDR3 in amino acids: CASSGRYNEQFF. The CDR3 DNA follows: TGTGCCAGCAGCGGACGATACAATGAGCAGTTCTTC.

This chain connects TRBV9 to TRBJ2-5; perhaps TRBD2 as D (6 bases). Germline V gene lookup returns CDR1 SGDLS and CDR2 YYNGEE. V was pared by 0 bases and J by 2 bases, with 20 bases between. The CDR3 length is 18 residues. The CDR3 bases are TGTGCCAGCAGCGTAGCTACCGGGGACGGGGGACCTCAAGAGACCCAGTACTTC. Its protein product is CASSVATGDGGPQETQYF.